Given below is one T cell receptor beta chain in context. TCRdb keeps only in-frame clones here, not all; method: immunoSEQ multiplex PCR. The repertoire holds almost 250,000 clones, with approximately 85% as singletons. The source of the sample is a study of blood T cell repertoires in COVID-19. In the study overall: The United States, Italy and Spain were the sources of the acute and convalescent COVID-19 samples.

Germline CDR1 SNHLY, CDR2 FYNNEI. The CDR3 has 14 residues. The V end was cut by 3 bases, the J end by 4 bases, with 12 bases between. The TCR sequence derives from a woman over 75 with COVID-19, enrolled during active disease. Material for sequencing was peripheral blood. V gene TRBV2 combines with J gene TRBJ1-2; D not certain. The CDR3 coding sequence is TGTGCCAGCAGTGACTTGGTGGGAGGCTATGGCTACACCTTC. Amino acids: CASSDLVGGYGYTF.